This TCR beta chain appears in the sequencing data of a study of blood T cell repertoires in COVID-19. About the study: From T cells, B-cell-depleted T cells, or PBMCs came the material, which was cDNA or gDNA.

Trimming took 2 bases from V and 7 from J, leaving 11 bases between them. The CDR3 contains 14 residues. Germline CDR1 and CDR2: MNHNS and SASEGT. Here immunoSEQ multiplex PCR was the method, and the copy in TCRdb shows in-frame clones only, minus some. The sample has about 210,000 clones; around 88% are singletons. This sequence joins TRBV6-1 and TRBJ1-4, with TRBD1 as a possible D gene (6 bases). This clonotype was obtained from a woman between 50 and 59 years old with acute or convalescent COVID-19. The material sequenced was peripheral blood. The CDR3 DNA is TGTGCCAGCAGTGAAACAGGGATGGGTGAAAAACTGTTTTTT. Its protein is CASSETGMGEKLFF.